This T cell receptor beta chain was sequenced during a study of T cell changes during pregnancy in multiple sclerosis. The table came from immunoSEQ multiplex PCR; TCRdb's copy has only in-frame clones and leaves some out. The sample has about 31,000 clones, about 91% seen once; the top ten hold approximately 5.8%. The TCR was taken from a female donor with multiple sclerosis, enrolled in a pregnancy study. The sample here was CD8+ T cells from peripheral blood mononuclear cells, taken in the second trimester of pregnancy.

CDR3 loop: CASSPGTRDEQYF. The CDR3 coding sequence is TGCGCCAGCAGCCCCGGGACACGGGACGAGCAGTACTTC. The J gene is TRBJ2-7, the V gene TRBV5-1, with D possibly being TRBD1 (6 bases). Germline CDR1 SGHRS, CDR2 YFSETQ. The CDR3 is 13 amino acids. V lost 4 bases and J lost 5, with 13 bases in between.